These 17 T cell receptor beta chains came from one sample sequenced in a study of blood T cell repertoires in COVID-19. Profiled with immunoSEQ multiplex PCR; TCRdb holds only in-frame clones, not every one. Of tens of thousands of clones detected, 84% appear once; the ten largest clones hold less than 6.5%. Sequences were obtained from peripheral blood. These receptors originate from a woman in her fifties or sixties with acute or convalescent COVID-19.

This sequence joins TRBV7-9 and TRBJ2-7, with a tentative D call TRBD1 (5 bases). Germline CDR1 reads SEHNR; CDR2 reads FQNEAQ (reference sequence). Trimming pared 6 bases from V and 3 bases from J, leaving 6 bases between. This CDR3 is 11 amino acids long. The CDR3 protein is CASRQGYEQYF. In nucleotides, the CDR3 is TGTGCCAGCAGGCAGGGCTACGAGCAGTACTTC. Supplemented by reference TRBV7-9 and TRBJ2-7, the full variable domain reads DTGVSQNPRHKITKRGQNVTFRCDPISEHNRLYWYRQTLGQGPEFLTYFQNEAQLEKSRLLSDRFSAERPKGSFSTLEIQRTEQGDSAMYLCASRQGYEQYFGPGTRLTVT.

This chain uses TRBV5-1 with TRBJ2-5; D is undetermined. V was clipped by 4 bases and J by 1 base, with 8 bases between them. Germline V CDR1 and CDR2: SGHRS, YFSETQ. The CDR3 has 13 residues. The CDR3 spells CASSPRVQETQYF. Written as DNA, the CDR3 is TGCGCCAGCAGCCCCCGAGTCCAAGAGACCCAGTACTTC.

This clone was seen a single time. The rearrangement joins TRBV2 to TRBJ1-6, with 10 bases identical to TRBD1. The germline V gene encodes CDR1 SNHLY and CDR2 FYNNEI. The CDR3 has 15 residues. V lost 1 base to trimming and J lost 6 bases; unmatched junction nucleotides: 0. The CDR3 DNA sequence: TGTGCCAGCAGTGAAGGGGACAGGGGTAATTCACCCCTCCACTTT. Translated, it gives CASSEGDRGNSPLHF.

This rearrangement joins TRBV5-1 to TRBJ2-3; a weak D match, TRBD2 (5 bases). Germline CDR1 and CDR2: SGHRS and YFSETQ. Trimming took off 1 base at V and 3 bases at J, with 15 bases between the two ends. The CDR3 length is 16 residues. The chain's CDR3 is CASSLSWRFDTDTQYF. DNA of the CDR3: TGCGCCAGCAGCTTGAGTTGGAGGTTTGATACAGATACGCAGTATTTT. Combining the CDR3 with reference TRBV5-1 and TRBJ2-3 gives the whole variable domain KAGVTQTPRYLIKTRGQQVTLSCSPISGHRSVSWYQQTPGQGLQFLFEYFSETQRNKGNFPGRFSGRQFSNSRSEMNVSTLELGDSALYLCASSLSWRFDTDTQYFGPGTRLTVL.

The chain has TRBV25-1 and TRBJ1-2, with unresolved D. This CDR3 has 15 residues. The V gene's germline CDR1 is MGHDK and CDR2 SYGVNS. V was clipped by 0 bases and J by 2 bases, with 10 bases between them. CDR3 residues: CASSEYQAGNYGYTF. CDR3 nucleotide sequence: TGTGCCAGCAGTGAATACCAGGCGGGGAACTATGGCTACACCTTC.

This sequence joins TRBV25-1 and TRBJ1-5, with D perhaps matching TRBD1 (6 bases). CDR1 is MGHDK and CDR2 is SYGVNS in the germline V gene. Trimming removed 5 bases from V and 3 bases from J, with 11 bases in between. CDR3 size: 14 residues. CDR3 nucleotide sequence: TGTGCCAGCAGTCGGGGGGCCCCCAATCAGCCCCAGCATTTT. This translates into CASSRGAPNQPQHF.

This chain joins TRBV4-1 and TRBJ2-7; 8 bases are a match to TRBD1. The CDR3 has 16 residues. The ends lost 1 base at V and 5 bases at J; junction bases unmatched: 10. Germline V gene lookup returns CDR1 MGHRA and CDR2 YSYEKL. The CDR3 loop is CASSQARQGSPNEQYF. Written as DNA, the CDR3 is TGCGCCAGCAGCCAAGCTAGACAGGGGAGTCCCAACGAGCAGTACTTC.

J is TRBJ1-4 and V is TRBV21-1; TRBD1 was called by the table and not checked on the DNA. TRBV21-1 is a pseudogene segment. The CDR3 loop spans 20 amino acids. CDR3 DNA: TGTGCCAGCAGCAATCCCGACCTAGGGACAGTTGGAGGGACTAATGAAAAACTGTTTTTT. It yields the protein CASSNPDLGTVGGTNEKLFF.

The V and J genes are TRBV5-1 and TRBJ1-1; TRBD1 agrees at 9 bases. Germline V gene data show CDR1 as SGHRS and CDR2 as YFSETQ. V was pared by 0 bases and J by 5 bases, with 2 bases of the junction left unmatched. The CDR3 covers 14 residues. The CDR3 bases are TGCGCCAGCAGCTTGGACAGGGGGCGAACTGAAGCTTTCTTT. This codes for CASSLDRGRTEAFF.

The rearrangement joins TRBV19 to TRBJ1-4; TRBD1 aligns across 8 bases. J gave up 6 bases and V 7 bases, and 10 bases lay outside the gene matches. The CDR3 spans 15 residues. Germline V gives CDR1 LNHDA, CDR2 SQIVND (reference sequence). For the CDR3, the DNA is TGTGCCAGTAAGCGGACAGGGCTGAATCATGAAAAACTGTTTTTT. This encodes CASKRTGLNHEKLFF.

The J gene is TRBJ1-1, the V gene TRBV5-1; D unclear. Trimming took off 1 base at V and 1 base at J, with 8 bases between the two ends. Germline CDR1 SGHRS, CDR2 YFSETQ. The CDR3 is 14 amino acids. CDR3 nucleotide sequence: TGCGCCAGCAGCTTGATTACACCGAACACTGAAGCTTTCTTT. It encodes CASSLITPNTEAFF.

The chain uses TRBV19 and TRBJ2-3, with no clear D. The CDR3 runs 13 residues. Germline CDR1 is LNHDA and CDR2 is SQIVND (reference sequence). V was clipped by 3 bases and J by 5 bases, with 9 bases between them. CDR3: CASSISFGDTQYF. The CDR3 DNA is TGTGCCAGTAGTATTAGCTTTGGAGATACGCAGTATTTT.

The genes are TRBV30 and TRBJ2-7; 9 positions match TRBD1. Germline V gene sequence: CDR1 GTSNPN, CDR2 SVGIG (reference sequence). V gave up 2 bases and J gave up 3 bases; unmatched junction bases: 2. The CDR3 is made up of 13 amino acids. DNA for the CDR3: TGTGCCTGGAGTCGGGGACAGGGCTACGAGCAGTACTTC. It encodes CAWSRGQGYEQYF. The full variable domain, completed using reference TRBV30 and TRBJ2-7, is SQTIHQWPATLVQPVGSPLSLECTVEGTSNPNLYWYRQAAGRGLQLLFYSVGIGQISSEVPQNLSASRPQDRQFILSSKKLLLSDSGFYLCAWSRGQGYEQYFGPGTRLTVT.

The chain couples TRBV5-1 to TRBJ1-1; unclear D gene. This CDR3 spans 15 amino acids. The ends were cut back, 4 bases at V and 6 bases at J, with 19 bases in the middle. The germline CDR1 and CDR2 sequences are SGHRS and YFSETQ. CDR3 nucleotide sequence: TGCGCCAGCAGCCCGCAGACTCGGGGAGCGGCTGAAGCTTTCTTT. Translating gives CASSPQTRGAAEAFF.

The rearrangement joins TRBV10-3 to TRBJ2-7; D not certain. V was cut by 4 bases and J by 0 bases, with 13 bases left in between. CDR1 is ENHRY and CDR2 is SYGVKD in the germline V gene. This CDR3 region has 15 residues. CDR3 protein: CAISATAPASYEQYF. The CDR3 DNA sequence: TGTGCCATCAGTGCAACAGCCCCAGCCTCCTACGAGCAGTACTTC.

The V gene is TRBV7-2, the J gene TRBJ2-3; TRBD2 agrees at 10 bases. Looked up from germline, CDR1 is SGHTA and CDR2 is FQGNSA. The CDR3 runs 15 residues. V lost 3 bases and J lost 4; bases outside the gene matches: 4. The CDR3 sequence: CASSLSGGGADTQYF. CDR3 nucleotides: TGTGCCAGCAGCTTGAGCGGGGGGGGTGCAGATACGCAGTATTTT.

The V gene is TRBV5-1, the J gene TRBJ2-3; TRBD2 aligns across 7 bases. J gave up 1 base and V 2 bases, and 7 bases lay outside the gene matches. The CDR3 has 16 residues. Germline assignment: CDR1 SGHRS and CDR2 YFSETQ. In nucleotides, the CDR3 is TGCGCCAGCAGCTTTGGGGGGGACTCCGGCACAGATACGCAGTATTTT. It codes for CASSFGGDSGTDTQYF.